This T cell receptor (beta chain) was sequenced for a study of blood T cell repertoires in COVID-19. The V end was cut by 2 bases, the J end by 0 bases, with 11 bases between. The CDR3 has 16 residues. Germline-derived CDR1 and CDR2 are SGHAT and FQNNGV. As originally analysed: Quantification of nucleated cells was approximated via reference gene primer amplification. The repertoire was sequenced with immunoSEQ multiplex PCR; TCRdb's copy has only in-frame clones and lacks some. The V and J calls and the clone size are those of that table, but D and trimming were determined from the DNA. The repertoire holds some 400,000 clones, just over 90% seen once, with around 0.86% in the top ten.

This clonotype was sampled from a woman aged 40-49 years who had been exposed to COVID-19. The chain employs TRBV11-2 and TRBJ1-5; tentatively, D is TRBD1 (5 bases). Sequences were obtained from PBMCs or T cells enriched from blood (not recorded which). The CDR3 loop reads CASSLSPGHSNQPQHF. Here the CDR3 DNA reads TGTGCCAGCAGCTTATCTCCAGGACATAGCAATCAGCCCCAGCATTTT.